A single T cell receptor (beta chain) is shown here with its context. It lacks a known antigen. No quality values exist for individual bases; no much larger clone is one base distant. Moderately to severely active disease, a Clinical Activity Score of at least 3, a NOSPECS grade of at least 4, and a duration under 3 months were present in ophthalmopathy patients. Any patient with an uncontrolled infection, another autoimmune disease, pregnancy or lactation was excluded. Diagnoses were based on clinical symptoms, serum thyroxine and TRAb, thyroid ultrasound and orbital computed tomography. PBMCs were isolated from about 9.2 ml of fresh peripheral blood by Ficoll-Paque density gradient centrifugation. Trizol reagent was used to extract total RNA, and RNA quality was then checked on an Agilent 2100 Bioanalyzer. The sample belongs to a study of T cells in Graves' hyperthyroidism and ophthalmopathy (dated by TCRdb to the late 2010s). Describing the broader study: Peripheral blood was collected at initial diagnosis, before any treatment. TCR Vbeta CDR3 sequencing of 120 to 150 peripheral blood samples (roughly 41 ophthalmopathy, 75 hyperthyroidism and roughly 17 progressor patients) is reported in the paper. An independent validation cohort of 18 to 20 hyperthyroidism patients and about 16 patients who later progressed to ophthalmopathy tested prospective prediction of ophthalmopathy. To identify TCR V-J signatures that set the groups apart, the researchers used a discovery cohort of roughly 100 patients, made up of 40 to 45 with Graves' ophthalmopathy and 57 with stable Graves' hyperthyroidism. In about six Graves' hyperthyroidism patients, the study also compared T-cell repertoires from thyroid tissue with T-cell repertoires from blood. Following sampling, methimazole starting at 30 mg daily was given to hyperthyroidism patients, and high-dose intravenous methylprednisolone was given to ophthalmopathy patients. For training and testing, the 100 or so patients in the discovery cohort were randomly divided in a 7:3 ratio.

Overall study outcomes, separate from this receptor: A model built on a 13 V-J signature distinguished ophthalmopathy from stable hyperthyroidism, reaching around 87% sensitivity and approximately 83% specificity in cross-validation and 80%/75% in testing. No statistical method was used to fix the sample size in advance, and group allocation was not hidden from the investigators. In validation, the model predicted progression to ophthalmopathy a median of 6.5 months before onset, with about 70% sensitivity and nearly 75% specificity. Blood samples also contained most of the expanded thyroid clonotypes (frequency above 0.001), which suggests that blood repertoires may reflect thyroid immune responses.

V and J lose 8 bases and 4 bases, and a span of 23 bases separates them. The germline V gene (reference sequence) yields PRHDT for CDR1 and FYEKMQ for CDR2. The CDR3 measures 16 amino acids from cysteine to phenylalanine. Only the CDR3 DNA is retained, 48 bases long and in frame from the first base. TCR beta CDR3 regions were amplified from RNA transcripts. The first round of RT-PCR for the TCR CDR3 was performed with the HTBI primer set and the Qiagen OneStep RT-PCR kit. Libraries were constructed in a second round of multiplex PCR, after which size selection and purification were performed. The libraries were sequenced on an Illumina HiSeq2000 using paired-end 100 bp reads. On the study's bioinformatics: SOAPnuke was used to process the raw data, throwing out any read that contained adapters or uncalled bases, had a mean Phred below 15, or lacked an exact constant-primer or identifier match. High-quality paired reads were merged with COPE v1.2.5, and unique nucleotide sequences were defined as clonotypes. MiTCR v1.1 was used to align the clonotypes against IMGT TRBV, TRBD and TRBJ reference segments. The analysis included only V-J combinations with a frequency above 0.0001, which together covered around 99% of the repertoires. A TCS score was defined as the ratio between F50 (clonal expansion) and ExV (chaos), using BLOSUM62-based TCRdist between CDR3 peptides within each V-J. Welch's t-statistics and random forest reduced 500 to 550 V-J features to about 13, which were used in a naive Bayes classifier (R e1071). The public reads were run again by TCRdb, first through fastp at Q25 and then through MiXCR, and only productive beta chains were kept. Rows merge per CDR3 protein into single entries with the most common DNA and genes. The V and J calls, along with clone size, are taken from TCRdb and not from the paper's own processing. The sample includes some 550,000 distinct CDR3 sequences, with approximately 16% observed a single time. The ten biggest clones cover 3% to 4% of the sample.

The sequence is built from TRBV13 and TRBJ1-1; the D segment cannot be called with confidence. Sequenced material: blood. This clonotype originated in a woman aged 40 to 49 with Graves' ophthalmopathy. DNA sequence: TGTGCCAGCCTCCAGAGTTGGGCGGGGAAAGTCACTGAAGCTTTCTTT. This is translated as CASLQSWAGKVTEAFF.